The 11 T cell receptor beta chains below all came from one sample that was sequenced in a study of shared clonotypes between healthy human individuals. Method: immunoSEQ multiplex PCR; TCRdb's copy keeps in-frame clones and lacks some. The sample gives about 2 million clones, roughly 94% of which show up once; 0.13% is in the top ten. Sequencing input: naive CD4+ T cells sorted from blood. Subset defined: CD45RA+ positively selected. These receptors were obtained from a man aged 18 to 30 in good health.

The V and J genes are TRBV7-2 and TRBJ2-1; TRBD1 is a possible D gene (6 bases). From germline, CDR1 is SGHTA and CDR2 FQGNSA. Trimming left V 6 bases short and J 8 bases short, with 11 bases between. The CDR3 sequence is 12 residues long. The CDR3, as DNA: TGTGCCAGCAGTCCAGGGGTGTATGAGCAGTTCTTC. Translating it yields CASSPGVYEQFF.

The genes are TRBV5-6 and TRBJ1-2; 7 bases align to TRBD1. CDR1 is SGHDT and CDR2 is YYEEEE in the germline V gene. With 2 bases clipped from V and 5 bases from J, the junction kept 12 bases outside the gene matches. This CDR3 has 16 residues. CDR3 sequence: CASSLDRTGMMYGYTF. CDR3 sequence (DNA): TGTGCCAGCAGCTTAGACCGGACAGGTATGATGTATGGCTACACCTTC.

The V and J genes are TRBV18 and TRBJ2-3; D is possibly TRBD1 or TRBD2 (6 bases each). The V and J ends lost 9 bases and 6 bases respectively, with 19 bases between them. The CDR3 totals 14 residues. CDR1 is KGHSH and CDR2 is LQKENI in the germline V gene. The CDR3 DNA is TGTGCCAGTTCCGAGGGGGGAGCCCCGGATACGCAGTATTTT. This gives the protein CASSEGGAPDTQYF. Full variable domain (rest looked up from reference TRBV18 and TRBJ2-3): NAGVMQNPRHLVRRRGQEARLRCSPMKGHSHVYWYRQLPEEGLKFMVYLQKENIIDESGMPKERFSAEFPKEGPSILRIQQVVRGDSAAYFCASSEGGAPDTQYFGPGTRLTVL.

The chain recombines TRBV7-8 with TRBJ2-2; D is uncertain. V gave up 5 bases and J gave up 4 bases, with 17 bases separating them. The CDR3 length is 16 residues. Germline assignment: CDR1 SGHVS and CDR2 FQNEAQ. The CDR3 sequence is CASSPLPLTSTGELFF. In DNA form, the CDR3 reads TGTGCCAGCAGCCCCCTCCCTCTTACATCCACCGGGGAGCTGTTTTTT.

The CDR3 sequence: CASSPLFLAGDRETQYF. The CDR3 DNA reads TGTGCCAGCTCACCACTCTTTTTGGCAGGGGACCGAGAGACCCAGTACTTC. The chain is built from TRBV18 and TRBJ2-5; D might be TRBD1 (6 bases). The CDR3 has 17 residues. Germline-derived CDR1 and CDR2 are KGHSH and LQKENI. Trimming stripped 1 base from V and 4 bases from J, with 19 bases between.

The chain employs TRBV5-1 and TRBJ2-3; D is undetermined. The CDR3 runs to 12 residues. Trimming pared 4 bases from V and 5 bases from J, leaving 8 bases between. Germline loops: CDR1 SGHRS, CDR2 YFSETQ. The CDR3 region has the DNA TGCGCCAGCAGCCCGACGCAAGATACGCAGTATTTT. Amino acid sequence: CASSPTQDTQYF.

The chain joins TRBV6-1 to TRBJ2-2; 8 nucleotides line up with TRBD1. The CDR3 loop spans 15 amino acids. The germline CDR1 and CDR2 sequences are MNHNS and SASEGT. Trimming took 5 bases from V and 6 from J; bases not matched to a gene: 8. The CDR3: CASSSTGASPGELFF. The CDR3 coding sequence is TGTGCCAGCAGTTCGACAGGGGCGAGTCCCGGGGAGCTGTTTTTT.

The V gene is TRBV6-5, the J gene TRBJ2-3; no definite D call. V was pared by 2 bases and J by 3 bases, with 9 bases between. CDR1 MNHEY and CDR2 SVGAGI come from the germline V gene. CDR3 size: 14 residues. The CDR3 region is CASSYNGLTDTQYF. CDR3 DNA: TGTGCCAGCAGTTACAACGGTTTAACAGATACGCAGTATTTT.

The rearrangement links TRBV19 to TRBJ1-3, with 7 bases matching TRBD1. From germline, CDR1 is LNHDA and CDR2 SQIVND (reference sequence). The length of the CDR3 is 14 residues. V gave up 4 bases and J gave up 4 bases; unmatched junction bases: 4. The DNA for the CDR3 is TGTGCCAGTAGTACCCCAGGGGGAGGAAACACCATATATTTT. This codes for CASSTPGGGNTIYF.

The V gene is TRBV7-2, the J gene TRBJ1-2; 7 bases map to TRBD1. CDR1 is SGHTA, CDR2 FQGNSA, per germline. This CDR3 is built from 13 residues. The V and J ends lost 5 bases and 4 bases, in that order; junction bases with no gene match: 4. CDR3 sequence reads: CASSRDSRYGYTF. CDR3 DNA: TGTGCCAGCAGCCGGGACAGTCGCTATGGCTACACCTTC.

The rearrangement uses TRBV6-5 and TRBJ2-5; 8 bases map to TRBD1. Germline loops: CDR1 MNHEY, CDR2 SVGAGI. CDR3 length equals 14 residues. V was clipped by 6 bases and J by 4 bases; unmatched bases: 7. CDR3 DNA: TGTGCCAGCAGCCTAAGAGGACAGGGAGAGACCCAGTACTTC. Translation gives CASSLRGQGETQYF.